Listed below are T cell receptor beta chains from one sample, sequenced in a study of OX40 agonist ivuxolimab in advanced cancers. Sequencing used immunoSEQ multiplex PCR; TCRdb keeps in-frame clones, though not all of them. The sample comprises some 54,000 clones, 77% of which are singletons, and 6.3% rests with the top ten. This material consisted of CD4+ or CD8+ T cells sorted from blood, taken in a trial of the OX40 agonist ivuxolimab. The receptor set was obtained from an adult with an advanced solid tumor such as melanoma, head and neck, liver or kidney cancer. Both conserved end residues are part of each CDR3.

TRBJ2-1,TRBV9,CASRGGPGAYNEQFF
TRBJ2-7,TRBV6-1,CASSESWTRSYEQYF
TRBJ1-2,TRBV11-2,CASSLDRYGYTF
TRBJ1-1,TRBV11-2,CASSPGTVMNTEAFF
TRBJ1-2,TRBV5-1,CASRLQGAKDYGYTF
TRBJ2-3,TRBV4-1,CASSQGFPRGSTDTQYF
TRBJ2-5,TRBV11-2,CASSRDRGETQYF
TRBJ1-1,TRBV28,CASSSDLGTEAFF
TRBJ1-5,TRBV5-8,CASSLGVWQGPQHF
TRBJ1-5,TRBV5-6,CASSLRRGGNQPQHF